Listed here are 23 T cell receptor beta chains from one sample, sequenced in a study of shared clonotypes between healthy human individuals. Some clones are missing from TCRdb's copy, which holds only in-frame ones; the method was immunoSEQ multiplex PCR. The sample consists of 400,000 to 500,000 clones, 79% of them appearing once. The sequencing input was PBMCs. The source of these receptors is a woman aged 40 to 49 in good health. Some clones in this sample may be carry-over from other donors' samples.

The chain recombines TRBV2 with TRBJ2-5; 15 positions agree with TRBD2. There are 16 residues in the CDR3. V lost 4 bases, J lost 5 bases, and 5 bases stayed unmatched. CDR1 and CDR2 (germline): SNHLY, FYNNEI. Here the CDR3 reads CASSGTSGRAVETQYF. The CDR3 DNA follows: TGTGCCAGCAGTGGGACTAGCGGGAGGGCCGTGGAGACCCAGTACTTC. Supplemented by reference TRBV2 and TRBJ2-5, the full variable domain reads EPEVTQTPSHQVTQMGQEVILRCVPISNHLYFYWYRQILGQKVEFLVSFYNNEISEKSEIFDDQFSVERPDGSNFTLKIRSTKLEDSAMYFCASSGTSGRAVETQYFGPGTRLLVL.

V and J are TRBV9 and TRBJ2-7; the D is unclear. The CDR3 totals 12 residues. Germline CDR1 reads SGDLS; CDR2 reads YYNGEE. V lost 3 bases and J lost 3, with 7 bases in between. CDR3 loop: CASSGSNYEQYF. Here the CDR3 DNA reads TGTGCCAGCAGCGGGAGCAACTACGAGCAGTACTTC. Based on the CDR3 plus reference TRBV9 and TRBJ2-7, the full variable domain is DSGVTQTPKHLITATGQRVTLRCSPRSGDLSVYWYQQSLDQGLQFLIQYYNGEERAKGNILERFSAQQFPDLHSELNLSSLELGDSALYFCASSGSNYEQYFGPGTRLTVT.

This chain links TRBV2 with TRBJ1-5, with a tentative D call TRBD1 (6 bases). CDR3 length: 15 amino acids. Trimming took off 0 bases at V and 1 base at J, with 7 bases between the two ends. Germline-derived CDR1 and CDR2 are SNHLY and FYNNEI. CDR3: CASSEAGASNQPQHF. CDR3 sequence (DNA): TGTGCCAGCAGTGAAGCGGGGGCAAGCAATCAGCCCCAGCATTTT.

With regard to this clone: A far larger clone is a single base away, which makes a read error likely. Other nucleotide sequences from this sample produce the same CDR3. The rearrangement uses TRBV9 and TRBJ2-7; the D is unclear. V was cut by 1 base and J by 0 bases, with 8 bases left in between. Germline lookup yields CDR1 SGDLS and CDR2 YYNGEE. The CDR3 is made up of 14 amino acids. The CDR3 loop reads CASSVSTASYEQYF. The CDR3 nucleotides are TGTGCCAGCAGCGTATCGACTGCCTCCTACGAGCAGTACTTC.

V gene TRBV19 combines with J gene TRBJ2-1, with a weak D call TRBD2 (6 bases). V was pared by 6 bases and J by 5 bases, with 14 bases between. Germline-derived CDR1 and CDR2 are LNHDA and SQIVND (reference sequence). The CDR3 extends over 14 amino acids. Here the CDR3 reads CASSRRDLDNEQFF. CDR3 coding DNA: TGTGCCAGTAGCCGACGGGACTTAGACAATGAGCAGTTCTTC.

The CDR3 DNA reads TGTGCCAGCAGCTTAGCCTGGGACAGACAGAACACTGAAGCTTTCTTT. It specifies CASSLAWDRQNTEAFF. The chain is built from TRBV7-8 and TRBJ1-1; 7 bases align to TRBD1. The CDR3 length is 16 residues. With V trimmed by 0 bases and J by 1 base, 5 bases remained unmatched. From germline, CDR1 is SGHVS and CDR2 FQNEAQ.

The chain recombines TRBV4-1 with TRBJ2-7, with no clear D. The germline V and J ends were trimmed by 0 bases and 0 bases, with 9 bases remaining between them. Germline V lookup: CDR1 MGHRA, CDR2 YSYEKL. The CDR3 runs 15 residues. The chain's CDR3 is CASSQDVLNSYEQYF. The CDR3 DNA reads TGCGCCAGCAGCCAAGATGTCCTGAACTCCTACGAGCAGTACTTC.

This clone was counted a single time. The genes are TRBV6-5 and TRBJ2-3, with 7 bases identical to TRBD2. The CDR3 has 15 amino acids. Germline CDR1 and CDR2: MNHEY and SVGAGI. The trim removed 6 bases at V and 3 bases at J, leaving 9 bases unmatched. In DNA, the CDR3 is TGTGCCAGCAGCCCCCTCGGGGAGGGGACAGATACGCAGTATTTT. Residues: CASSPLGEGTDTQYF.

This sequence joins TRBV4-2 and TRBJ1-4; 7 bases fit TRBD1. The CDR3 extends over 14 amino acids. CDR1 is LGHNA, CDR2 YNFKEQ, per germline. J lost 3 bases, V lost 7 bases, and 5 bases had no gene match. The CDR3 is CASKPGQPNEKLFF. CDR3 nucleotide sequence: TGTGCCAGCAAACCGGGACAGCCTAATGAAAAACTGTTTTTT.

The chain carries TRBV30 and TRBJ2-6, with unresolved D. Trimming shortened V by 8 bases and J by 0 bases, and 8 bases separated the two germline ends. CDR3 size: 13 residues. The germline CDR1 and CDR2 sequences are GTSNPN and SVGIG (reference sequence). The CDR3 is CALGISGANVLTF. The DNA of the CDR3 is TGTGCCCTGGGAATCTCTGGGGCCAACGTCCTGACTTTC.

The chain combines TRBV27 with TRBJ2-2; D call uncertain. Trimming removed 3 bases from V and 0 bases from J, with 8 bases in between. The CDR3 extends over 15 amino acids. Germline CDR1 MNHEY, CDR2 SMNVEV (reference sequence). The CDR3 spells CASSFQFANTGELFF. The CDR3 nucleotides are TGTGCCAGCAGTTTCCAGTTCGCGAACACCGGGGAGCTGTTTTTT.

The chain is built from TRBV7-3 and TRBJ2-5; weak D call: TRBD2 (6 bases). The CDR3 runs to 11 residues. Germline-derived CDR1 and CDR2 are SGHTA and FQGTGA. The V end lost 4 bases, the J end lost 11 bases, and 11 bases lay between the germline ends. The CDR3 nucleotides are TGTGCCAGCAGCTCCGGGGGTTTGCAGTACTTC. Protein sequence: CASSSGGLQYF.

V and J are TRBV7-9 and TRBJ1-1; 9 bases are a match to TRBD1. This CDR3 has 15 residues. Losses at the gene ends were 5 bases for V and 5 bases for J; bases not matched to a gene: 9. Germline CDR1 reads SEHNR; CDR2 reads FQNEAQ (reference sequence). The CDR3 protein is CASSGGQGTGTEAFF. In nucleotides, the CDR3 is TGTGCCAGCAGCGGCGGACAGGGGACGGGAACTGAAGCTTTCTTT.

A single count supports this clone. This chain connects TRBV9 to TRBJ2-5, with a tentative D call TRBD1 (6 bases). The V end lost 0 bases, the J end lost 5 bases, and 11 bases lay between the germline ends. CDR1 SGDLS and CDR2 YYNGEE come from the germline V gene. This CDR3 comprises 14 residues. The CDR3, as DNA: TGTGCCAGCAGCGTAGTTCAGGGGTGGGAGACCCAGTACTTC. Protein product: CASSVVQGWETQYF.

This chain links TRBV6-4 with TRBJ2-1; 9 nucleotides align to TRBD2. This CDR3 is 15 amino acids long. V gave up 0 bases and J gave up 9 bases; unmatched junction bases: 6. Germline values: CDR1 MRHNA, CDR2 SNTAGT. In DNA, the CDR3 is TGTGCCAGCAGTGACTCGATTAGCGGGAGCACTGAGCAGTTCTTC. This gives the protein CASSDSISGSTEQFF.

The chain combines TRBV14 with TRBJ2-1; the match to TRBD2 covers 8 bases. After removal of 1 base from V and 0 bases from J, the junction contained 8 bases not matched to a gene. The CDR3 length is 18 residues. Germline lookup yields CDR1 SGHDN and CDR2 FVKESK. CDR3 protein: CASSQVGVSGNSYNEQFF. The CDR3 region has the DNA TGTGCCAGCAGCCAAGTTGGGGTTAGCGGGAACTCCTACAATGAGCAGTTCTTC.

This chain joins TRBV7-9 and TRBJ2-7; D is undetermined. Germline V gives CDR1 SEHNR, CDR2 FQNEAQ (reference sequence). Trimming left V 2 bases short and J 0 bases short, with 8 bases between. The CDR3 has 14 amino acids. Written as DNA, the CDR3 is TGTGCCAGCAGCTTAAGTCAGAGCTCCTACGAGCAGTACTTC. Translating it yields CASSLSQSSYEQYF.

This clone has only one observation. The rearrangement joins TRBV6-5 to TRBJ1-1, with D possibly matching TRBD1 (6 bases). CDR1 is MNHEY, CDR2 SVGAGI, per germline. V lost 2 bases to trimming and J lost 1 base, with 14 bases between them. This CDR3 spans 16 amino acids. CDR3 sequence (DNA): TGTGCCAGCAGTTACCGGGGCAGGGGACCGAACACTGAAGCTTTCTTT. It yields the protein CASSYRGRGPNTEAFF.

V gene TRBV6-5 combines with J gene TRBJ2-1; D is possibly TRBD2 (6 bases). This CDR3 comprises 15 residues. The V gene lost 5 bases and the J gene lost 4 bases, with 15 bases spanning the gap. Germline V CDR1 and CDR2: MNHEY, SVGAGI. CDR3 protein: CASSPTRPLYNEQFF. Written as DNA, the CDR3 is TGTGCCAGCAGTCCGACTAGGCCCCTATACAATGAGCAGTTCTTC.

The CDR3 DNA reads TGTGCCAGCAGCTTAGGCAGGCAGGTTCACTCAGAGACCCAGTACTTC. Encoded protein: CASSLGRQVHSETQYF. The chain combines TRBV7-9 with TRBJ2-5, with unresolved D. The V end was cut by 1 base, the J end by 4 bases, with 16 bases between. The germline V gene has CDR1 SEHNR and CDR2 FQNEAQ (reference sequence). This CDR3 comprises 16 residues. The whole variable domain, filled in from reference TRBV7-9 and TRBJ2-5, reads DTGVSQNPRHKITKRGQNVTFRCDPISEHNRLYWYRQTLGQGPEFLTYFQNEAQLEKSRLLSDRFSAERPKGSFSTLEIQRTEQGDSAMYLCASSLGRQVHSETQYFGPGTRLLVL.

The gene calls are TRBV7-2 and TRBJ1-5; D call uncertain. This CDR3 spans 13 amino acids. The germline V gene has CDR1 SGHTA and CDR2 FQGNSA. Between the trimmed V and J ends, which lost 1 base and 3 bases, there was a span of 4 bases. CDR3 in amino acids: CASSLGHNQPQHF. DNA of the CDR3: TGTGCCAGCAGCTTAGGACACAATCAGCCCCAGCATTTT.

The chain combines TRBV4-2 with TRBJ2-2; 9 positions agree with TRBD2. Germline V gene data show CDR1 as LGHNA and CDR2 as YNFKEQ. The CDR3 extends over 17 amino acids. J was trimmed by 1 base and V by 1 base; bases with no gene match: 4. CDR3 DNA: TGTGCCAGCAGCCAAGGCTTGACTAGCGGGAACACCGGGGAGCTGTTTTTT. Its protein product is CASSQGLTSGNTGELFF.

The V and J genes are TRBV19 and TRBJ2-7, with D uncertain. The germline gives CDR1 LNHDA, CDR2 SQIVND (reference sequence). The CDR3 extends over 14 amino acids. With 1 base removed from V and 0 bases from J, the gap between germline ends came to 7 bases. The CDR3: CASSIGAASYEQYF. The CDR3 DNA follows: TGTGCCAGTAGTATAGGGGCAGCCTCCTACGAGCAGTACTTC.